The 23 T cell receptor beta chains given below trace back to one sample, sequenced in a study of blood T cell repertoires in COVID-19. TCRdb's copy holds only in-frame clones and misses some; the assay was immunoSEQ multiplex PCR. The data show around 150,000 clones, approximately 88% seen once. Material: peripheral blood. Receptors were obtained from a human donor in a cohort sampled during active COVID-19.

CDR3 nucleotides: TGTGCCAGTAGAGAGACAGGGTTGCCCAGTGGGGAGCAGTACTTC. It yields the protein CASRETGLPSGEQYF. This chain connects TRBV19 to TRBJ2-7, with 7 nucleotides matching TRBD1. Germline trimming cut 6 bases from V and 7 bases from J; bases unmatched to any gene: 15. Germline V gives CDR1 LNHDA, CDR2 SQIVND (reference sequence). The CDR3 is made up of 15 amino acids. Full variable domain (outside the CDR3, taken from reference TRBV19 and TRBJ2-7): DGGITQSPKYLFRKEGQNVTLSCEQNLNHDAMYWYRQDPGQGLRLIYYSQIVNDFQKGDIAEGYSVSREKKESFPLTVTSAQKNPTAFYLCASRETGLPSGEQYFGPGTRLTVT.

This chain uses TRBV30 with TRBJ1-3; 9 nucleotides agree with TRBD1. The V gene's germline CDR1 is GTSNPN and CDR2 SVGIG (reference sequence). V shed 0 bases, J shed 0 bases, and the junction held 9 bases outside the gene matches. The CDR3 runs to 18 residues. The CDR3 sequence is CAWSVKRGTGYSGNTIYF. The CDR3 region has the DNA TGTGCCTGGAGTGTAAAAAGGGGGACAGGGTACTCTGGAAACACCATATATTTT.

The chain employs TRBV7-9 and TRBJ1-2; tentatively, D is TRBD1 (6 bases). Germline V CDR1 and CDR2: SEHNR, FQNEAQ (reference sequence). Between the trimmed V and J ends, which lost 1 base and 6 bases, there was a span of 12 bases. This CDR3 region has 14 residues. CDR3 bases: TGTGCCAGCAGCTTAGTATTGGGGGCCCATGGCTACACCTTC. Translation: CASSLVLGAHGYTF.

The chain combines TRBV5-5 with TRBJ2-7, with D maybe TRBD1 (5 bases). The CDR3 covers 16 residues. Germline CDR1 reads SGHKS; CDR2 reads YYEKEE (reference sequence). The ends were cut back, 5 bases at V and 0 bases at J, with 18 bases in the middle. The CDR3 sequence: CASSLGRDSFSYEQYF. In DNA, the CDR3 is TGTGCCAGCAGTCTTGGCCGCGACAGCTTCTCCTACGAGCAGTACTTC.

The chain couples TRBV6-5 to TRBJ1-1; 8 bases are a match to TRBD1. V lost 5 bases to trimming and J lost 1 base; unmatched junction nucleotides: 3. Germline V gives CDR1 MNHEY, CDR2 SVGAGI. CDR3 length equals 14 residues. CDR3 nucleotide sequence: TGTGCCAGCAGTCGGGACAGGACGAACACTGAAGCTTTCTTT. It yields the protein CASSRDRTNTEAFF.

The CDR3 bases are TGCGCCAGCAGCAAGGGACTAGCGGGAGGGCTCTACAATGAGCAGTTCTTC. It encodes CASSKGLAGGLYNEQFF. The chain links TRBV5-1 to TRBJ2-1; TRBD2 matches 16 bases. The CDR3 runs to 17 residues. V gave up 4 bases and J gave up 3 bases; unmatched junction bases: 4. The germline V gene has CDR1 SGHRS and CDR2 YFSETQ.

This clone occurred many times. The rearrangement joins TRBV11-2 to TRBJ2-7; no definite D call. This CDR3 contains 12 residues. Deletions cut 3 bases from V and 6 bases from J, with 9 bases between. Germline V gene sequence: CDR1 SGHAT, CDR2 FQNNGV. This CDR3 reads CASSLRLSEQYF. CDR3 coding DNA: TGTGCCAGCAGCTTGAGGTTATCCGAGCAGTACTTC.

This rearrangement joins TRBV9 to TRBJ2-3, with D possibly TRBD2 on 7 matching bases. Deletions cut 3 bases from V and 3 bases from J, with 20 bases between. Per the germline V gene, CDR1 is SGDLS and CDR2 is YYNGEE. The CDR3 has 17 residues. The CDR3 is CASSDPRGRAETDTQYF. For the CDR3, the DNA is TGTGCCAGCAGCGACCCGAGGGGGAGGGCCGAAACAGATACGCAGTATTTT.

The V and J genes are TRBV6-5 and TRBJ1-4, with 12 positions matching TRBD1. The CDR3 totals 16 residues. Germline-derived CDR1 and CDR2 are MNHEY and SVGAGI. J gave up 8 bases and V 4 bases, and 8 bases lay outside the gene matches. The CDR3 loop reads CASSSGTGGFGEKLFF. The CDR3 nucleotides are TGTGCCAGCAGTTCCGGGACAGGGGGCTTCGGAGAAAAACTGTTTTTT.

The chain combines TRBV18 with TRBJ1-3; 8 nucleotides match TRBD1. CDR3 size: 18 residues. The V segment lost 3 bases and the J segment 0 bases; nucleotides outside the gene matches: 10. Looked up from germline, CDR1 is KGHSH and CDR2 is LQKENI. CDR3 region: CASSPLGRQGRSGNTIYF. In DNA form, the CDR3 reads TGTGCCAGCTCACCTTTGGGCAGACAGGGGCGCTCTGGAAACACCATATATTTT.

The chain carries TRBV11-3 and TRBJ2-7; D might be TRBD2 (5 bases). The germline V and J ends were trimmed by 5 bases and 3 bases, with 14 bases remaining between them. The CDR3 is 14 residues long. Germline CDR1 is SGHNT and CDR2 is YENEEA. This CDR3 reads CASSRRTDYYEQYF. CDR3 in DNA: TGTGCCAGCAGCAGGAGGACTGACTACTACGAGCAGTACTTC.

This chain joins TRBV29-1 and TRBJ1-1; the match to TRBD1 covers 7 bases. V gave up 7 bases and J gave up 4 bases; unmatched junction bases: 12. Germline CDR1 is SQVTM and CDR2 is ANQGSEA. The CDR3 has 14 residues. This CDR3 reads CSGRKGGLVTEAFF. CDR3 nucleotide sequence: TGCAGCGGCCGGAAAGGGGGCTTGGTCACTGAAGCTTTCTTT.

In nucleotides, the CDR3 is TGTGCCACCAGTGGACAGGCGAACACCGGGGAGCTGTTTTTT. It specifies CATSGQANTGELFF. The chain links TRBV19 to TRBJ2-2, with TRBD1 matching 7 bases. CDR3 size: 14 residues. Germline V gene data show CDR1 as LNHDA and CDR2 as SQIVND (reference sequence). V lost 10 bases to trimming and J lost 0 bases; unmatched junction nucleotides: 5.

This sequence joins TRBV7-9 and TRBJ2-7; no reliable D call. CDR3 length: 14 residues. Germline V gene sequence: CDR1 SEHNR, CDR2 FQNEAQ (reference sequence). The V end lost 0 bases, the J end lost 3 bases, and 9 bases lay between the germline ends. CDR3 residues: CASSLAHQFYEQYF. The CDR3 nucleotides read TGTGCCAGCAGCTTAGCGCATCAGTTCTACGAGCAGTACTTC.

J is TRBJ1-5 and V is TRBV2, with D possibly matching TRBD1 (6 bases). The CDR3 loop spans 14 amino acids. V lost 6 bases and J 5 bases, leaving 14 bases between the germline ends. Per germline, CDR1 SNHLY and CDR2 FYNNEI. CDR3 residues: CASSGTMEDQPQHF. The CDR3 DNA sequence: TGTGCCAGCAGCGGGACAATGGAGGATCAGCCCCAGCATTTT.

The chain has TRBV30 and TRBJ2-7; perhaps TRBD2 as D (6 bases). This CDR3 has 14 residues. The germline V gene has CDR1 GTSNPN and CDR2 SVGIG (reference sequence). V lost 5 bases and J 0 bases, leaving 14 bases between the germline ends. The CDR3 sequence is CAWGTSWSSYEQYF. The CDR3 region has the DNA TGTGCCTGGGGGACTTCCTGGAGCTCCTACGAGCAGTACTTC.

The J gene is TRBJ2-3, the V gene TRBV9; 7 bases fit TRBD1. The V and J ends lost 0 bases and 2 bases, in that order; junction bases with no gene match: 9. The CDR3 has 17 residues. Germline values: CDR1 SGDLS, CDR2 YYNGEE. As DNA, the CDR3 is TGTGCCAGCAGCGTAGGAGGTGGGCAGGGGGTCACAGATACGCAGTATTTT. This translates into CASSVGGGQGVTDTQYF. The variable domain in full, with the rest retrieved from reference TRBV9 and TRBJ2-3, is DSGVTQTPKHLITATGQRVTLRCSPRSGDLSVYWYQQSLDQGLQFLIQYYNGEERAKGNILERFSAQQFPDLHSELNLSSLELGDSALYFCASSVGGGQGVTDTQYFGPGTRLTVL.

The chain carries TRBV11-1 and TRBJ2-7, with D possibly being TRBD1 (6 bases). V shed 1 base and J shed 0 bases, with 10 bases lying between them. The CDR3 totals 15 residues. Germline V gene lookup returns CDR1 SGHAT and CDR2 FQDESV (reference sequence). The CDR3 region has the DNA TGTGCCAGCAGCTTAGTTCAGGGGAGCTCCTACGAGCAGTACTTC. Encoded protein: CASSLVQGSSYEQYF.

The chain couples TRBV30 to TRBJ1-1; the D gene is possibly TRBD1 (5 bases). The germline gives CDR1 GTSNPN, CDR2 SVGIG (reference sequence). The V gene lost 4 bases and the J gene lost 3 bases, with 18 bases spanning the gap. This CDR3 comprises 15 residues. Here the CDR3 reads CAWIGAGRGYTEAFF. The CDR3 DNA follows: TGTGCCTGGATCGGGGCAGGGAGGGGTTACACTGAAGCTTTCTTT. Full variable domain (rest looked up from reference TRBV30 and TRBJ1-1): SQTIHQWPATLVQPVGSPLSLECTVEGTSNPNLYWYRQAAGRGLQLLFYSVGIGQISSEVPQNLSASRPQDRQFILSSKKLLLSDSGFYLCAWIGAGRGYTEAFFGQGTRLTVV.

The chain uses TRBV29-1 and TRBJ2-2; D might be TRBD1 (5 bases). This CDR3 spans 15 amino acids. V was shortened by 6 bases and J by 2 bases, with 16 bases between the two germline ends. Per germline, CDR1 SQVTM and CDR2 ANQGSEA. This chain's CDR3 is CSVAFLGRNTGELFF. The CDR3 region has the DNA TGCAGCGTGGCCTTTTTGGGGCGCAACACCGGGGAGCTGTTTTTT.

The chain employs TRBV7-8 and TRBJ1-1; perhaps TRBD1 as D (5 bases). The CDR3 consists of 14 residues. Germline CDR1 reads SGHVS; CDR2 reads FQNEAQ. Trimming removed 5 bases from V and 4 bases from J, with 14 bases in between. The CDR3 sequence: CASSLRDRVTEAFF. The DNA for the CDR3 is TGTGCCAGCAGCCTCAGGGATCGGGTCACTGAAGCTTTCTTT.

The chain couples TRBV10-3 to TRBJ1-2; 11 bases line up with TRBD1. Germline V gives CDR1 ENHRY, CDR2 SYGVKD. V gave up 6 bases and J gave up 4 bases; unmatched junction bases: 7. The CDR3 covers 15 residues. The CDR3 reads CAISEPGQGGYGYTF. CDR3 nucleotides: TGTGCCATCAGCGAGCCGGGACAGGGGGGCTATGGCTACACCTTC.

The CDR3 here is CASSSLAGGRGGTDTQYF. Written as DNA, the CDR3 is TGTGCCAGCAGCTCACTAGCGGGGGGGCGGGGAGGCACAGATACGCAGTATTTT. The chain recombines TRBV7-2 with TRBJ2-3, with 13 bases that match TRBD2. The CDR3 runs 18 residues. V shed 4 bases, J shed 1 base, and the junction held 8 bases outside the gene matches. Germline V gene data show CDR1 as SGHTA and CDR2 as FQGNSA.